This note documents a single TCR beta chain sequence. Its cognate antigen is unknown. The data are from a study of T cell responses to AZD1222 COVID-19 vaccine. Study-wide background: Second doses that came at about 4 or about 12 weeks were put together. Study results and limitations: Donors, mostly white British, included more females; clonal diversity was possibly underestimated. Reports indicate that nearly half of spike-specific TCRs are directed at unmutated variant regions. No repertoire was sampled before or during the peak T cell response, only after it.

Germline V gene data show CDR1 as SGHAT and CDR2 as FQNNGV. The ends were cut back, 2 bases at V and 1 base at J, with 14 bases in the middle. The CDR3 contains 16 residues. Here immunoSEQ multiplex PCR was the method, and the copy in TCRdb shows in-frame clones only, minus some. The sample lists about 85,000 clones, approximately 89% seen once, with approximately 2% in the top ten. The sample here was peripheral blood, taken on day 0 of AZD1222 vaccination. The J gene is TRBJ1-1, the V gene TRBV11-2; a possible D gene is TRBD1 (6 bases). This receptor was identified in an adult in good health. CDR3 nucleotides: TGTGCCAGCAGCTTAAGTTGGGGGCGGGAGAACACTGAAGCTTTCTTT. This encodes CASSLSWGRENTEAFF.